Below, 32 T cell receptor beta chains from the same sample are listed, as sequenced in a study of early T cells in non-severe SARS-CoV-2 infection. TCRdb re-derived calls from the 5' RACE reads in MiXCR, one entry per CDR3 protein. The sample contains tens of thousands of distinct CDR3 sequences, roughly 4.1% of which appear only once. Sequencing was done on a sample of whole blood. These receptors were taken from an adult who was a healthcare worker with PCR-confirmed SARS-CoV-2 infection or an uninfected control (not recorded which).

In this sample, this clonotype turned up a few times. The chain carries TRBV6-6 and TRBJ1-5; possibly TRBD1 for D (5 bases). Germline V gene data show CDR1 as MNHNY and CDR2 as SVGAGI (reference sequence). V lost 6 bases to trimming and J lost 9 bases, with 9 bases between them. The CDR3 totals 11 residues. The DNA of the CDR3 is TGTGCCAGCAGCCCTGGGGGGCCCCAGCATTTT. Its protein is CASSPGGPQHF.

This clonotype was recorded at least ten times. V is TRBV27 and J is TRBJ2-1, with a possible D match to TRBD1 (6 bases). CDR3 length: 13 amino acids. Germline lookup yields CDR1 MNHEY and CDR2 SMNVEV (reference sequence). V lost 3 bases to trimming and J lost 4 bases, with 7 bases between them. The CDR3 loop is CASSFRGYNEQFF. The CDR3 bases are TGTGCCAGCAGTTTCAGGGGATACAATGAGCAGTTCTTC.

The table lists this clonotype with many counts. The chain has TRBV9 and TRBJ1-3; D remains ambiguous. CDR3 length: 14 residues. Trimming took off 2 bases at V and 2 bases at J, with 8 bases between the two ends. The germline CDR1 and CDR2 sequences are SGDLS and YYNGEE. CDR3 loop: CASSVEDTGNTIYF. In DNA, the CDR3 is TGTGCCAGCAGCGTGGAGGATACTGGAAACACCATATATTTT.

This chain links TRBV6-5 with TRBJ2-7, with D possibly matching TRBD1 (6 bases). Trimming cost V 0 bases and J 5 bases, with 11 bases left between them. The CDR3 extends over 14 amino acids. The V gene's germline CDR1 is MNHEY and CDR2 SVGAGI. CDR3 sequence reads: CASSYSTGSDEQYF. CDR3 coding DNA: TGTGCCAGCAGTTACTCTACAGGGAGCGACGAGCAGTACTTC.

This clonotype occurred a few times. The V gene is TRBV5-1, the J gene TRBJ2-5; no clear D gene. The germline CDR1 and CDR2 sequences are SGHRS and YFSETQ. V was cut by 0 bases and J by 3 bases, with 6 bases left in between. The CDR3 extends over 13 amino acids. CDR3 sequence: CASSLVGKETQYF. CDR3 in DNA: TGCGCCAGCAGCTTGGTTGGTAAAGAGACCCAGTACTTC.

This sequence joins TRBV10-3 and TRBJ2-3; a possible D gene is TRBD2 (6 bases). The V end was cut by 4 bases, the J end by 2 bases, with 16 bases between. Germline V gene data show CDR1 as ENHRY and CDR2 as SYGVKD. The CDR3 sequence is 16 residues long. DNA for the CDR3: TGTGCCATCAGTGCCCTGGAGGGCGGATCCACAGATACGCAGTATTTT. Residues: CAISALEGGSTDTQYF.

At least ten counts were recorded for this clonotype. The gene calls are TRBV28 and TRBJ2-3; D is ambiguous. Germline V gene sequence: CDR1 MDHEN, CDR2 SYDVKM. The CDR3 has 13 residues. V shed 7 bases and J shed 2 bases, with 10 bases lying between them. Here the CDR3 DNA reads TGTGCCAGCAAATTGTCAGCCACAGATACGCAGTATTTT. Protein sequence: CASKLSATDTQYF.

This clonotype was counted ten times or more. The chain carries TRBV14 and TRBJ2-1; 10 nucleotides match TRBD2. Germline assignment: CDR1 SGHDN and CDR2 FVKESK. The CDR3 is 15 residues long. Trimming cost V 1 base and J 5 bases; bases outside gene matches: 2. The CDR3 reads CASSQAAGGNNEQFF. The CDR3 nucleotides are TGTGCCAGCAGCCAAGCAGCGGGAGGGAACAATGAGCAGTTCTTC.

This clonotype was seen repeatedly, ten times or more. The rearrangement joins TRBV3-1 to TRBJ2-7; 14 nucleotides line up with TRBD2. The ends lost 4 bases at V and 0 bases at J; junction bases unmatched: 2. The CDR3 runs to 16 residues. The germline V gene has CDR1 LGHDT and CDR2 YNNKEL (reference sequence). The CDR3 DNA reads as TGTGCCAGCAGCCGGACTAGCGGGAGGAGCTCCTACGAGCAGTACTTC. This codes for CASSRTSGRSSYEQYF.

In this sample, this clonotype turned up many times. V and J are TRBV6-6 and TRBJ2-7, with 7 bases matching TRBD1. CDR3 size: 16 residues. Looked up from germline, CDR1 is MNHNY and CDR2 is SVGAGI (reference sequence). Unmatched junction bases numbered 15, after V lost 6 bases and J lost 4 bases. CDR3 sequence: CASSPSEGALRYEQYF. CDR3 in DNA: TGTGCCAGCAGCCCTTCCGAGGGGGCTCTAAGGTACGAGCAGTACTTC.

The chain links TRBV27 to TRBJ2-2, with D possibly matching TRBD2 (5 bases). CDR1 is MNHEY and CDR2 is SMNVEV in the germline V gene (reference sequence). The CDR3 contains 14 residues. The V end was cut by 2 bases, the J end by 7 bases, with 11 bases between. The CDR3 loop is CASSLNGGIGELFF. In DNA, the CDR3 is TGTGCCAGCAGTTTAAACGGAGGCATCGGGGAGCTGTTTTTT.

This clonotype was detected many times. The chain links TRBV7-9 to TRBJ2-1; a weak D match, TRBD1 (5 bases). The length of the CDR3 is 14 residues. V was shortened by 3 bases and J by 6 bases, with 12 bases between the two germline ends. Germline values: CDR1 SEHNR, CDR2 FQNEAQ (reference sequence). The CDR3 protein is CASSFTQGTNEQFF. CDR3 sequence (DNA): TGTGCCAGCAGCTTTACTCAGGGAACCAATGAGCAGTTCTTC.

In its sample, this clonotype was seen many times. This chain joins TRBV12-3 or TRBV12-4 and TRBJ2-2; 7 positions agree with TRBD2. The CDR3 loop spans 16 amino acids. V dropped 5 bases and J dropped 1; count of bases not matched to a gene: 7. This chain's CDR3 is CASSPHGGRNTGELFF. In nucleotides, the CDR3 is TGTGCCAGCAGTCCCCATGGCGGGAGGAACACCGGGGAGCTGTTTTTT.

This clonotype was picked up many times. The gene calls are TRBV20-1 and TRBJ2-5; 12 nucleotides agree with TRBD2. With V trimmed by 0 bases and J by 4 bases, 9 bases remained unmatched. The CDR3 has 17 amino acids. The germline V gene encodes CDR1 DFQATT and CDR2 SNEGSKA (reference sequence). CDR3 in DNA: TGCAGTGCTAGAGACCCCCCTCTAGCGGGAGGGGGAGAGACCCAGTACTTC. As protein: CSARDPPLAGGGETQYF.

This clonotype was detected only a few times. This sequence joins TRBV12-3 or TRBV12-4 and TRBJ2-1, with 12 bases matching TRBD2. The CDR3 is made up of 16 amino acids. After removal of 5 bases from V and 6 bases from J, the junction contained 8 bases not matched to a gene. The CDR3 nucleotides read TGTGCCAGCAGTGCCCAACTAGCGGGAGGCAGCAATGAGCAGTTCTTC. Amino acids: CASSAQLAGGSNEQFF.

This clonotype was seen repeatedly, ten times or more. The gene calls are TRBV19 and TRBJ2-7; D is tentatively TRBD1 or TRBD2 (5 bases each). Per germline, CDR1 LNHDA and CDR2 SQIVND (reference sequence). With 5 bases removed from V and 6 bases from J, the gap between germline ends came to 17 bases. The CDR3 totals 14 residues. The CDR3 protein is CASSAWDRTSEQYF. DNA for the CDR3: TGTGCCAGTAGTGCATGGGACCGTACTAGCGAGCAGTACTTC.

This clonotype was recorded many times. The genes are TRBV28 and TRBJ2-3; D uncertain. Germline-derived CDR1 and CDR2 are MDHEN and SYDVKM. This CDR3 comprises 16 residues. V lost 3 bases and J 0 bases, leaving 13 bases between the germline ends. The CDR3 DNA sequence: TGTGCCAGCAGTTTCTACCCTGGACCTAGCACAGATACGCAGTATTTT. Amino acid sequence: CASSFYPGPSTDTQYF. The variable domain in full, completed from reference TRBV28 and TRBJ2-3, reads DVKVTQSSRYLVKRTGEKVFLECVQDMDHENMFWYRQDPGLGLRLIYFSYDVKMKEKGDIPEGYSVSREKKERFSLILESASTNQTSMYLCASSFYPGPSTDTQYFGPGTRLTVL.

The gene calls are TRBV30 and TRBJ1-1; no firm D call. Per germline, CDR1 GTSNPN and CDR2 SVGIG (reference sequence). The CDR3 contains 11 residues. V was pared by 5 bases and J by 7 bases, with 11 bases between. Written as DNA, the CDR3 is TGTGCCTGGTCCCAGCGGATTGAAGCTTTCTTT. It is translated as CAWSQRIEAFF.

This clonotype was counted many times. The genes are TRBV28 and TRBJ2-5; TRBD1 aligns across 8 bases. CDR1 MDHEN and CDR2 SYDVKM come from the germline V gene. V lost 3 bases, J lost 6 bases, and 9 bases stayed unmatched. The CDR3 is 15 amino acids. CDR3 protein: CASSFLGQGAKTQYF. CDR3 in DNA: TGTGCCAGCAGTTTTCTGGGGCAGGGGGCGAAGACCCAGTACTTC.

V usage is TRBV2 and J usage is TRBJ2-1; TRBD1 is a possible D gene (6 bases). The CDR3 covers 13 residues. V was shortened by 7 bases and J by 2 bases, with 9 bases between the two germline ends. The V gene's germline CDR1 is SNHLY and CDR2 FYNNEI. This CDR3 is CASIAGAYNEQFF. The DNA of the CDR3 is TGTGCCAGCATTGCAGGGGCCTACAATGAGCAGTTCTTC.

This clonotype was recorded at least ten times. The V gene is TRBV7-2, the J gene TRBJ1-1; D remains unclear. The V end was cut by 4 bases, the J end by 6 bases, with 15 bases between. The germline gives CDR1 SGHTA, CDR2 FQGNSA. CDR3 length: 14 amino acids. The CDR3: CASSSAARGSEAFF. CDR3 bases: TGTGCCAGCAGCTCCGCGGCCCGAGGGTCTGAAGCTTTCTTT. Variable domain in full (rest from reference TRBV7-2 and TRBJ1-1): GAGVSQSPSNKVTEKGKDVELRCDPISGHTALYWYRQSLGQGLEFLIYFQGNSAPDKSGLPSDRFSAERTGGSVSTLTIQRTQQEDSAVYLCASSSAARGSEAFFGQGTRLTVV.

The table lists this clonotype with many counts. The J gene is TRBJ2-1, the V gene TRBV10-3; 11 bases align to TRBD2. J lost 0 bases, V lost 11 bases, and 3 bases had no gene match. Germline CDR1 and CDR2: ENHRY and SYGVKD. The CDR3 is made up of 14 amino acids. CDR3 protein: CAATSGSSYNEQFF. The CDR3 region has the DNA TGTGCCGCTACTAGCGGGAGCTCCTACAATGAGCAGTTCTTC.

This clonotype is medium-sized within its sample. This chain uses TRBV20-1 with TRBJ2-3; D possibly corresponds to TRBD1 (5 bases). V dropped 4 bases and J dropped 0 bases, with 14 bases sitting between them. From germline, CDR1 is DFQATT and CDR2 SNEGSKA (reference sequence). This CDR3 region has 15 residues. The CDR3 DNA reads as TGCAGTGCTATAGAGGACAAAACTAGCACAGATACGCAGTATTTT. Translated, it gives CSAIEDKTSTDTQYF.

This clonotype rates as medium-sized. This chain uses TRBV20-1 with TRBJ2-1, with 11 positions matching TRBD2. The CDR3 is 15 residues long. Germline V CDR1 and CDR2: DFQATT, SNEGSKA (reference sequence). After removal of 0 bases from V and 7 bases from J, the junction contained 5 bases not matched to a gene. The CDR3 loop is CSARDPRTSGNEQFF. The CDR3 nucleotides are TGCAGTGCTAGAGATCCCCGGACTAGCGGGAATGAGCAGTTCTTC.

This clonotype was detected a few times. The chain uses TRBV7-2 and TRBJ2-3; 8 bases are a match to TRBD1. V shed 5 bases and J 1 base; nucleotides not matched to a gene: 5. CDR1 is SGHTA and CDR2 is FQGNSA in the germline V gene. CDR3 length equals 15 residues. The CDR3 sequence: CASSTRQGRTDTQYF. The CDR3 DNA reads as TGTGCCAGCAGCACTCGACAGGGGCGCACAGATACGCAGTATTTT.

The chain employs TRBV7-6 and TRBJ2-3; D is uncertain. Germline CDR1 and CDR2: SGHVS and FNYEAQ. V was shortened by 5 bases and J by 5 bases, with 5 bases between the two germline ends. CDR3 length: 11 residues. The CDR3 DNA reads as TGTGCCAGCAGCGCTGAAGATACGCAGTATTTT. This translates into CASSAEDTQYF.

This clonotype was seen ten or more times. The gene calls are TRBV11-2 and TRBJ1-1; D might be TRBD1 (5 bases). The CDR3 covers 15 residues. The V end was cut by 1 base, the J end by 4 bases, with 13 bases between. Germline CDR1 SGHAT, CDR2 FQNNGV. CDR3 nucleotides: TGTGCCAGCAGCTTAGTTACGGGGCAGGTCACTGAAGCTTTCTTT. It encodes CASSLVTGQVTEAFF.

In this sample, this clonotype turned up many times. The rearrangement joins TRBV4-1 to TRBJ1-6, with D possibly TRBD1 on 5 matching bases. Trimming shortened V by 0 bases and J by 6 bases, and 12 bases separated the two germline ends. The CDR3 has 16 residues. From germline, CDR1 is MGHRA and CDR2 YSYEKL. For the CDR3, the DNA is TGCGCCAGCAGCCAAGATTCGGCCAGGGTTAATTCACCCCTCCACTTT. It yields the protein CASSQDSARVNSPLHF.

In its sample, this clonotype was seen many times. This chain uses TRBV7-2 with TRBJ1-1, with a weak D call TRBD1 (5 bases). Per the germline V gene, CDR1 is SGHTA and CDR2 is FQGNSA. The CDR3 has 15 amino acids. Trimming removed 8 bases from V and 4 bases from J, with 20 bases in between. The CDR3, as DNA: TGTGCCAGCCAACCCGGGGCCTCAGGACGCACTGAAGCTTTCTTT. It is translated as CASQPGASGRTEAFF.

This clonotype was counted at least ten times. The chain is built from TRBV7-9 and TRBJ2-2; TRBD1 is a possible D gene (6 bases). The CDR3 totals 15 residues. CDR1 is SEHNR and CDR2 is FQNEAQ in the germline V gene (reference sequence). Deletions cut 5 bases from V and 5 bases from J, with 15 bases between. CDR3 in DNA: TGTGCCAGCAGCGCTAGGGGGACCAAAACCGGGGAGCTGTTTTTT. It translates to CASSARGTKTGELFF. Full variable domain (outside the CDR3, taken from reference TRBV7-9 and TRBJ2-2): DTGVSQNPRHKITKRGQNVTFRCDPISEHNRLYWYRQTLGQGPEFLTYFQNEAQLEKSRLLSDRFSAERPKGSFSTLEIQRTEQGDSAMYLCASSARGTKTGELFFGEGSRLTVL.

This clonotype came up a few times. The chain has TRBV20-1 and TRBJ1-2; D uncertain. The CDR3 is 12 amino acids. CDR1 DFQATT and CDR2 SNEGSKA come from the germline V gene (reference sequence). V was pared by 4 bases and J by 4 bases, with 10 bases between. The CDR3 nucleotides read TGCAGTGCTACCCAAAGGAGCTATGGCTACACCTTC. Its translation: CSATQRSYGYTF.

This clonotype is a singleton in its sample. The genes are TRBV28 and TRBJ2-7; TRBD2 matches at 8 bases. CDR3 length: 14 residues. Germline CDR1 is MDHEN and CDR2 is SYDVKM. Germline trimming cut 3 bases from V and 2 bases from J; bases unmatched to any gene: 3. The CDR3 region is CASSFRGGTYEQYF. CDR3 DNA sequence: TGTGCCAGCAGTTTCCGCGGGGGGACCTACGAGCAGTACTTC.